This T cell receptor beta chain was found in a study of identical twins. V was trimmed by 0 bases and J by 9 bases, leaving 6 bases between them. The CDR3 is made up of 12 amino acids. This clonotype was picked up many times. TCRdb itself ran the 5' RACE reads through MiXCR, one entry per CDR3 protein. The profile shows about 240,000 distinct CDR3 sequences, approximately 7.9% of them singletons. These data were also filed under a second study, of yellow fever vaccine responses in identical twins.

The clonotype was recovered from a woman aged 18-29 years in good health. The V and J genes are TRBV12-3 or TRBV12-4 and TRBJ2-1; no definite D call. The material sequenced was CD8+ T cells sorted from blood. Here the CDR3 DNA reads TGTGCCAGCAGTTTAGCTTTAGGTGAGCAGTTCTTC. It is translated as CASSLALGEQFF.